This TCR beta chain was captured in a study of T cell responses to AZD1222 COVID-19 vaccine. Study summary: The analysis combined second doses at about 4 or about 12 weeks. Study observations and caveats: Unmutated regions of variants are reportedly targeted by nearly half of spike-specific TCRs. Sampled repertoires all dated from after the peak T cell response. Donors were largely white British and mainly female; clonal diversity was possibly underestimated.

Comments on this clone: Its antigen is not known.

The CDR3 is 13 residues long. Germline V lookup: CDR1 LGHNA, CDR2 YNFKEQ. Trimming shortened V by 0 bases and J by 4 bases, and 5 bases separated the two germline ends. Libraries were prepared by immunoSEQ multiplex PCR; TCRdb keeps only in-frame clonotypes and omits some of them. The sample has approximately 130,000 clones, 85% to 95% seen once. The gene calls are TRBV4-2 and TRBJ2-3; D is uncertain. The specimen comprised peripheral blood, sampled on day 0 of AZD1222 vaccination. The receptor comes from an adult in good health. The CDR3 DNA reads as TGTGCCAGCAGCCAAGAGGGGTCAGATACGCAGTATTTT. Translating it yields CASSQEGSDTQYF.